This TCR beta chain comes out of a study of identical twins. Study-level results: It was cross-sectional statistical analysis, not following the same donors, that the conclusions relied on.

TCRdb redid the calling of the 5' RACE reads with MiXCR, one entry per CDR3 protein. The data show around 230,000 distinct CDR3 sequences, 6.5% seen once. This clonotype was recorded at least ten times. Antigen: not known. Germline V CDR1 and CDR2: LGHDT, YNNKEL (reference sequence). V lost 6 bases, J lost 1 base, and 15 bases lay in between. The CDR3 is made up of 15 amino acids. This sample was also put to use in a study of T cells expressing NK-cell markers.

V and J are TRBV3-1 and TRBJ2-5; unclear D gene. The TCR was taken from a woman aged 18-29 years in good health. The sample was CD8+ T cells sorted from blood. The CDR3 DNA reads TGTGCCAGCAGTGGGGTCCCAAGGAGCCAAGAGACCCAGTACTTC. Translated, it gives CASSGVPRSQETQYF.